This T cell receptor (beta chain) was recovered during a study of cytomegalovirus exposure and HLA in healthy donors. Overall study: A subsequent analysis reported that the 95 to 150 validation repertoires were produced on the same platform that had also been used for the 666 first-cohort repertoires. Study-wide points: Rare TCR sequences dominated, though some public TCRs recurred in many donors. The classifier, whose performance was assessed in both the original and validation cohorts, reportedly diagnosed cytomegalovirus status with high specificity and sensitivity.

In the case of this clone: Its antigen is as yet unknown.

TCRdb keeps only in-frame clones here, not all; method: immunoSEQ multiplex PCR. The table has tens of thousands of clones, approximately 93% seen once. The trim removed 5 bases at V and 2 bases at J, leaving 7 bases unmatched. Germline CDR1 reads SGHVS; CDR2 reads FQNEAQ. This CDR3 has 15 amino acids. V and J are TRBV7-8 and TRBJ2-5; 8 nucleotides agree with TRBD2. Input material: PBMCs. This TCR derives from a man between 18 and 29 years old in good health and CMV-seropositive. The chain's CDR3 is CASSLRLAQQETQYF. The DNA for the CDR3 is TGTGCCAGCAGCCTGCGACTAGCGCAACAAGAGACCCAGTACTTC.